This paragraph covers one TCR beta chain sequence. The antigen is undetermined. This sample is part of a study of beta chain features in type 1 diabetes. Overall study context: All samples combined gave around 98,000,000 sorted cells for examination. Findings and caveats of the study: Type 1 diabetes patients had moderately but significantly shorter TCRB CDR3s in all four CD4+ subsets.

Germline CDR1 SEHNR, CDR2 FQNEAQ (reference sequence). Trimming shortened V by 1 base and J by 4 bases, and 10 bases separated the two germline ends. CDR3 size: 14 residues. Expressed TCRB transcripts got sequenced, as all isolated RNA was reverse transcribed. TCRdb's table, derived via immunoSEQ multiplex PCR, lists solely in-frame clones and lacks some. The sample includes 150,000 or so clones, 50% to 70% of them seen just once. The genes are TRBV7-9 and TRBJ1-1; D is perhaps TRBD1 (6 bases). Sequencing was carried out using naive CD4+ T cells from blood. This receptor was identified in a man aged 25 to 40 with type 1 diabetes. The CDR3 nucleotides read TGTGCCAGCAGCTTAGGACAGGCGGGCACTGAAGCTTTCTTT. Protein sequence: CASSLGQAGTEAFF.